Following are 11 T cell receptor beta chains from one sample sequenced in a study of cytomegalovirus exposure and HLA in healthy donors. With 60 Vbeta and 13 Jbeta primers, the PCR was carried out. Libraries were prepared by immunoSEQ multiplex PCR; TCRdb keeps only in-frame clonotypes and omits some of them. The sample yields approximately 97,000 clones, roughly three quarters seen once. The sequenced sample was PBMCs. These receptor sequences come from a male donor in good health and CMV-seropositive.

A word on this clone: An end of the junction differs from the germline gene, which may be a read error. This chain connects TRBV7-7 to TRBJ2-1, with TRBD1 as a possible D gene (7 bases). The CDR3 spans 16 residues. Germline CDR1 is SSHAT and CDR2 is FNYEAQ (reference sequence). CDR3 loop: CASSSAGGTSYNEQFF. DNA for the CDR3: TGTGCTAGCAGCTCTGCAGGGGGGACTTCCTACAATGAGCAGTTCTTC.

The genes are TRBV29-1 and TRBJ1-1, with a possible D match to TRBD1 (5 bases). Germline values: CDR1 SQVTM, CDR2 ANQGSEA. V lost 7 bases and J lost 3, with 18 bases in between. The CDR3 totals 14 residues. The CDR3 reads CSADRLDTYTEAFF. Written as DNA, the CDR3 is TGCAGCGCCGACAGACTGGACACGTACACTGAAGCTTTCTTT.

The rearrangement uses TRBV18 and TRBJ2-5; 12 positions agree with TRBD2. Trimming removed 3 bases from V and 5 bases from J; junction bases left unmatched: 7. This CDR3 contains 16 residues. The germline CDR1 and CDR2 sequences are KGHSH and LQKENI. CDR3 amino acids: CASSPMTSGGRETQYF. CDR3 coding DNA: TGTGCCAGCTCACCTATGACTAGCGGGGGCCGCGAGACCCAGTACTTC. The entire variable domain, with the rest obtained from reference TRBV18 and TRBJ2-5, is as follows: NAGVMQNPRHLVRRRGQEARLRCSPMKGHSHVYWYRQLPEEGLKFMVYLQKENIIDESGMPKERFSAEFPKEGPSILRIQQVVRGDSAAYFCASSPMTSGGRETQYFGPGTRLLVL.

This chain links TRBV21-1 with TRBJ1-1; the table's D call of TRBD1 was not tested on the DNA. TRBV21-1 is labeled a pseudogene. The length of the CDR3 is 16 residues. CDR3 nucleotide sequence: TGTGCCAGCAGCACTCGGACAGGGGCGAAAAACACTGAAGCTTTCTTT. Protein sequence: CASSTRTGAKNTEAFF.

The chain is built from TRBV4-1 and TRBJ1-2, with D tentatively TRBD1 (6 bases). The CDR3 runs to 16 residues. Germline V lookup: CDR1 MGHRA, CDR2 YSYEKL. Trimming removed 1 base from V and 5 bases from J, with 17 bases in between. CDR3 sequence reads: CASSQGTQGSLYGYTF. The CDR3, as DNA: TGCGCCAGCAGCCAAGGAACACAGGGTTCCCTTTATGGCTACACCTTC.

The chain links TRBV2 to TRBJ1-1, with TRBD1 as a possible D gene (6 bases). CDR3 size: 12 residues. The germline V and J ends were trimmed by 6 bases and 4 bases, with 9 bases remaining between them. The germline gives CDR1 SNHLY, CDR2 FYNNEI. CDR3 amino acids: CASSDRTTEAFF. The CDR3 nucleotides are TGTGCCAGCAGCGACAGGACCACTGAAGCTTTCTTT.

J is TRBJ1-1 and V is TRBV4-2; D is uncertain. Per the germline V gene, CDR1 is LGHNA and CDR2 is YNFKEQ. V lost 4 bases and J lost 2, with 14 bases in between. The CDR3 runs 15 residues. In DNA, the CDR3 is TGTGCCAGCAGCCCCCCTTCTGAGGGTAACACTGAAGCTTTCTTT. Protein product: CASSPPSEGNTEAFF.

CDR3 in DNA: TGTGCCAGTAGTAAGGTGGACAGTGACACTGAAGCTTTCTTT. Protein sequence: CASSKVDSDTEAFF. V and J are TRBV19 and TRBJ1-1, with a possible D match to TRBD1 (6 bases). With 4 bases removed from V and 3 bases from J, the gap between germline ends came to 12 bases. Germline V gene lookup returns CDR1 LNHDA and CDR2 SQIVND (reference sequence). The CDR3 sequence is 14 residues long.

The chain joins TRBV6-5 to TRBJ1-6; D remains unclear. This CDR3 has 13 residues. CDR1 is MNHEY and CDR2 is SVGAGI in the germline V gene. V was clipped by 8 bases and J by 0 bases, with 5 bases between them. The CDR3 nucleotides read TGTGCCAGCGCGAGCTCCTATAATTCACCCCTCCACTTT. Its protein is CASASSYNSPLHF.

This clone appeared a single time. The chain is built from TRBV6-6 and TRBJ2-3; D perhaps matches TRBD1 (6 bases). Germline V lookup: CDR1 MNHNY, CDR2 SVGAGI (reference sequence). V was pared by 6 bases and J by 2 bases, with 9 bases between. The CDR3 is 13 amino acids. CDR3 in amino acids: CASSGTITDTQYF. The CDR3 DNA reads as TGTGCCAGCAGCGGGACAATCACAGATACGCAGTATTTT.

The V and J genes are TRBV30 and TRBJ2-6, with 7 bases matching TRBD2. CDR3 length equals 17 residues. In germline, CDR1 is GTSNPN, CDR2 SVGIG (reference sequence). After removal of 3 bases from V and 4 bases from J, the junction contained 12 bases not matched to a gene. The CDR3: CAWSGGGGTTGANVLTF. The CDR3 DNA reads TGTGCCTGGAGCGGAGGCGGGGGTACTACCGGGGCCAACGTCCTGACTTTC.